Below are 6 T cell receptor beta chains sequenced from a single sample in a study of cytomegalovirus exposure and HLA in healthy donors. Amplification used 60 Vbeta primers and 13 Jbeta primers. Repertoires were generated with immunoSEQ multiplex PCR, while TCRdb's copy carries only in-frame clones and drops some. In the table there are under 200,000 clones, roughly 85% of which are singletons. The sample comprised PBMCs. These receptors came from a man younger than 40 in good health and CMV-seropositive.

The V gene is TRBV27, the J gene TRBJ2-1; perhaps TRBD2 as D (6 bases). V was cut by 6 bases and J by 8 bases, with 20 bases left in between. CDR1 is MNHEY and CDR2 is SMNVEV in the germline V gene (reference sequence). CDR3 length: 15 amino acids. As DNA, the CDR3 is TGTGCCAGCAGCTCCCCGGGAGTCGCGTCCCATGAGCAGTTCTTC. Translating it yields CASSSPGVASHEQFF.

The rearrangement joins TRBV9 to TRBJ1-2, with a tentative D call TRBD1 (6 bases). CDR3 length equals 17 residues. The ends were cut back, 0 bases at V and 5 bases at J, with 20 bases in the middle. CDR1 SGDLS and CDR2 YYNGEE come from the germline V gene. The CDR3 is CASSVASPSGGIYGYTF. CDR3 coding DNA: TGTGCCAGCAGCGTAGCTAGTCCGTCGGGGGGCATTTATGGCTACACCTTC.

The chain has TRBV7-8 and TRBJ1-1; TRBD1 matches at 9 bases. The CDR3 spans 14 residues. Germline V gene data show CDR1 as SGHVS and CDR2 as FQNEAQ. Germline trimming cut 7 bases from V and 1 base from J; bases unmatched to any gene: 4. The CDR3 reads CASTKGQGNTEAFF. The CDR3 nucleotides are TGTGCCAGCACCAAGGGACAGGGGAACACTGAAGCTTTCTTT.

Of note for this clone: An end of the junction does not agree with germline; a read error may underlie this. The chain combines TRBV7-9 with TRBJ2-1, with D possibly matching TRBD2 (7 bases). Germline CDR1 SEHNR, CDR2 FQNEAQ (reference sequence). This CDR3 spans 16 amino acids. Here the CDR3 DNA reads TGTTCCAGCGGACCTCTAGGGGGGGCCTCTAACAATGAGCAGTTCTTC. Its protein product is CSSGPLGGASNNEQFF. The full variable domain, with the rest looked up from reference TRBV7-9 and TRBJ2-1, is DTGVSQNPRHKITKRGQNVTFRCDPISEHNRLYWYRQTLGQGPEFLTYFQNEAQLEKSRLLSDRFSAERPKGSFSTLEIQRTEQGDSAMYLCSSGPLGGASNNEQFFGPGTRLTVL.

The chain uses TRBV6-5 and TRBJ1-1, with 8 bases identical to TRBD1. J lost 4 bases, V lost 0 bases, and 7 bases had no gene match. The CDR3 runs to 16 residues. Per germline, CDR1 MNHEY and CDR2 SVGAGI. The CDR3 loop reads CASSYSIRQGSTEAFF. For the CDR3, the DNA is TGTGCCAGCAGTTACTCGATTAGACAGGGGAGCACTGAAGCTTTCTTT.

This clone appeared once. The chain recombines TRBV13 with TRBJ2-7, with 7 nucleotides matching TRBD2. Trimming at V came to 1 base and at J to 3 bases, leaving 6 bases not matched to a gene. CDR1 is PRHDT and CDR2 is FYEKMQ in the germline V gene (reference sequence). CDR3 length: 15 amino acids. The CDR3 spells CASSLEMGGDYEQYV. The CDR3 DNA sequence: TGTGCCAGCAGCTTAGAGATGGGGGGGGACTACGAGCAGTACGTC.